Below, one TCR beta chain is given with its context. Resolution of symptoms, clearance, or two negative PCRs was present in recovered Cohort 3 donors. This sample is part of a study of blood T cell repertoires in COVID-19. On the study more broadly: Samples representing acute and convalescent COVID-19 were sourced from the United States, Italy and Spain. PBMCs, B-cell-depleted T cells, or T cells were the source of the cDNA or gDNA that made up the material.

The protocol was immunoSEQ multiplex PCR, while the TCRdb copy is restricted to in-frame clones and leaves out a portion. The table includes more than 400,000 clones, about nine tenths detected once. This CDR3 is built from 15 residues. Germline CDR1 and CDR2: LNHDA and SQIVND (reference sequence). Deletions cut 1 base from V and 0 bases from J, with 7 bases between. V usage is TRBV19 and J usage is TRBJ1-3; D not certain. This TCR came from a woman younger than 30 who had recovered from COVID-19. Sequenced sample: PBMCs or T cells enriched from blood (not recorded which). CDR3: CASSIVASSGNTIYF. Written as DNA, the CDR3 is TGTGCCAGTAGTATAGTGGCCAGCTCTGGAAACACCATATATTTT.